Below are 26 T cell receptor beta chains sequenced from a single sample in a study of siplizumab effects on memory and regulatory T cells. Using immunoSEQ multiplex PCR, the repertoire was profiled, and TCRdb retains in-frame clones only, with some absent. The sample holds about 85,000 clones; roughly 94% are singletons and the top ten take approximately 18%. Material: CD8+ T cells sorted from blood. The receptors stem from a human donor in good health.

This chain links TRBV19 with TRBJ2-7; D is undetermined. There are 15 residues in the CDR3. The germline gives CDR1 LNHDA, CDR2 SQIVND (reference sequence). Trimming stripped 3 bases from V and 2 bases from J, with 14 bases between. The CDR3 DNA sequence: TGTGCCAGTAGTATTCAGTATGGCAGACCCTACGAGCAGTACTTC. Protein product: CASSIQYGRPYEQYF.

V is TRBV7-9 and J is TRBJ2-5, with D perhaps matching TRBD1 or TRBD2 (5 bases each). The V end was cut by 4 bases, the J end by 3 bases, with 9 bases between. The CDR3 consists of 13 residues. The germline gives CDR1 SEHNR, CDR2 FQNEAQ (reference sequence). The CDR3 reads CASSSGTEETQYF. In DNA form, the CDR3 reads TGTGCCAGCAGCTCCGGGACCGAAGAGACCCAGTACTTC.

The chain has TRBV30 and TRBJ2-3, with 10 bases aligning to TRBD2. V was clipped by 1 base and J by 0 bases; unmatched bases: 4. CDR3 length equals 16 residues. Looked up from germline, CDR1 is GTSNPN and CDR2 is SVGIG (reference sequence). The CDR3 DNA follows: TGTGCCTGGAGTGAAGGACTAGCGGAGAGCACAGATACGCAGTATTTT. As protein: CAWSEGLAESTDTQYF.

V is TRBV29-1 and J is TRBJ1-2; tentative D call: TRBD1 (5 bases). The V and J ends lost 6 bases and 6 bases respectively, with 14 bases between them. Germline loops: CDR1 SQVTM, CDR2 ANQGSEA. CDR3 length: 12 amino acids. The CDR3 sequence is CSVPGPGDGYTF. The CDR3, as DNA: TGCAGCGTACCGGGCCCGGGGGATGGCTACACCTTC.

The chain recombines TRBV4-1 with TRBJ2-7; D might be TRBD1 (6 bases). The CDR3 consists of 18 residues. The V and J ends lost 0 bases and 0 bases respectively, with 18 bases between them. CDR1 MGHRA and CDR2 YSYEKL come from the germline V gene. The CDR3 is CASSQDPGDYFSSYEQYF. The DNA for the CDR3 is TGCGCCAGCAGCCAAGATCCAGGGGATTACTTTAGCTCCTACGAGCAGTACTTC.

This rearrangement joins TRBV15 to TRBJ1-2; D might be TRBD1 (5 bases). Per germline, CDR1 LNHNV and CDR2 YYDKDF (reference sequence). The CDR3 has 16 residues. V was shortened by 5 bases and J by 3 bases, with 19 bases between the two germline ends. The CDR3 sequence: CATSATLGPTDYGYTF. The CDR3 DNA reads as TGTGCCACCAGCGCAACCCTGGGACCGACTGACTATGGCTACACCTTC. The full variable domain, rest sourced from reference TRBV15 and TRBJ1-2, is DAMVIQNPRYQVTQFGKPVTLSCSQTLNHNVMYWYQQKSSQAPKLLFHYYDKDFNNEADTPDNFQSRRPNTSFCFLDIRSPGLGDTAMYLCATSATLGPTDYGYTFGSGTRLTVV.

The chain joins TRBV5-6 to TRBJ2-3, with TRBD2 as a possible D gene (5 bases). Germline V gives CDR1 SGHDT, CDR2 YYEEEE. V lost 1 base, J lost 2 bases, and 11 bases lay in between. CDR3 length equals 15 residues. Here the CDR3 DNA reads TGTGCCAGCAGCTTGAGCGGATACCACACAGATACGCAGTATTTT. It yields the protein CASSLSGYHTDTQYF.

The chain joins TRBV7-9 to TRBJ1-5; D is unresolved. In germline, CDR1 is SEHNR, CDR2 FQNEAQ (reference sequence). This CDR3 has 14 residues. V shed 6 bases and J shed 0 bases, with 9 bases lying between them. The DNA of the CDR3 is TGTGCCAGCAGTCAAGGGTATAGCAATCAGCCCCAGCATTTT. Its protein is CASSQGYSNQPQHF. Drawing the rest from reference TRBV7-9 and TRBJ1-5, the complete variable domain is DTGVSQNPRHKITKRGQNVTFRCDPISEHNRLYWYRQTLGQGPEFLTYFQNEAQLEKSRLLSDRFSAERPKGSFSTLEIQRTEQGDSAMYLCASSQGYSNQPQHFGDGTRLSIL.

V usage is TRBV28 and J usage is TRBJ2-1; D is perhaps TRBD1 (5 bases). The germline V and J ends were trimmed by 2 bases and 4 bases, with 12 bases remaining between them. The CDR3 extends over 15 amino acids. CDR1 is MDHEN, CDR2 SYDVKM, per germline. CDR3 in amino acids: CASSLNQGHYNEQFF. DNA of the CDR3: TGTGCCAGCAGTTTAAATCAAGGACATTACAATGAGCAGTTCTTC.

The V call is TRBV29-1, the J call TRBJ2-7, with 12 bases lining up with TRBD2. This CDR3 has 14 residues. J gave up 4 bases and V 5 bases, and 6 bases lay outside the gene matches. Germline V gene lookup returns CDR1 SQVTM and CDR2 ANQGSEA. CDR3 in amino acids: CSVISTSGRYEQYF. Written as DNA, the CDR3 is TGCAGCGTTATCTCCACTAGCGGGAGGTACGAGCAGTACTTC.

In nucleotides, the CDR3 is TGTGCCAGCTGGTCGGGGGCAGAGCAGTACTTC. Protein: CASWSGAEQYF. This rearrangement joins TRBV27 to TRBJ2-7; D may match TRBD1 or TRBD2 (6 bases each). CDR1 and CDR2 (germline): MNHEY, SMNVEV (reference sequence). V was cut by 8 bases and J by 7 bases, with 12 bases left in between. CDR3 length equals 11 residues.

The chain employs TRBV6-1 and TRBJ2-2; 7 nucleotides match TRBD2. The length of the CDR3 is 14 residues. V shed 8 bases and J 6 bases; nucleotides not matched to a gene: 9. CDR1 MNHNS and CDR2 SASEGT come from the germline V gene. Here the CDR3 reads CASPVGGSPGELFF. The CDR3 bases are TGTGCCAGCCCCGTGGGAGGGAGTCCCGGGGAGCTGTTTTTT.

The count of this clone is one. The chain joins TRBV9 to TRBJ2-7, with TRBD2 identical over 8 bases. V shed 0 bases and J 2 bases; nucleotides not matched to a gene: 1. The germline V gene encodes CDR1 SGDLS and CDR2 YYNGEE. This CDR3 has 14 amino acids. Here the CDR3 DNA reads TGTGCCAGCAGCGTAGATAGCGGGACCTACGAGCAGTACTTC. Translation gives CASSVDSGTYEQYF.

V is TRBV10-3 and J is TRBJ2-7, with a weak D call TRBD1 (6 bases). The CDR3 runs 13 residues. Trimming stripped 6 bases from V and 4 bases from J, with 13 bases between. CDR1 and CDR2 (germline): ENHRY, SYGVKD. The CDR3 DNA sequence: TGTGCCATCAGGGGGGACACGAGTTACGAGCAGTACTTC. Translation: CAIRGDTSYEQYF.

The J gene is TRBJ2-5, the V gene TRBV7-6; 9 bases match TRBD1. Germline V gene lookup returns CDR1 SGHVS and CDR2 FNYEAQ. The CDR3 loop spans 17 amino acids. The ends lost 1 base at V and 5 bases at J; junction bases unmatched: 11. This CDR3 is CASSLGSQGAVLETQYF. Here the CDR3 DNA reads TGTGCCAGCAGCTTAGGGTCACAGGGGGCCGTACTGGAGACCCAGTACTTC. Combining the CDR3 with reference TRBV7-6 and TRBJ2-5 gives the whole variable domain GAGVSQSPRYKVTKRGQDVALRCDPISGHVSLYWYRQALGQGPEFLTYFNYEAQQDKSGLPNDRFSAERPEGSISTLTIQRTEQRDSAMYRCASSLGSQGAVLETQYFGPGTRLLVL.

There are a few counts of this clone. V usage is TRBV6-5 and J usage is TRBJ1-2; maybe TRBD1 (6 bases). This CDR3 has 11 amino acids. The germline gives CDR1 MNHEY, CDR2 SVGAGI. V was pared by 5 bases and J by 6 bases, with 7 bases between. CDR3 bases: TGTGCCAGCAGTGCAGGGGATGGCTACACCTTC. It is translated as CASSAGDGYTF.

This chain links TRBV27 with TRBJ2-1, with no clear D. Trimming removed 4 bases from V and 5 bases from J, with 9 bases in between. CDR3 length: 13 residues. Germline CDR1 and CDR2: MNHEY and SMNVEV (reference sequence). CDR3: CASSWSTNNEQFF. CDR3 bases: TGTGCCAGCAGTTGGTCCACCAACAATGAGCAGTTCTTC.

The chain uses TRBV5-6 and TRBJ2-1; 11 nucleotides line up with TRBD2. V shed 6 bases and J 6 bases; nucleotides not matched to a gene: 8. CDR1 is SGHDT, CDR2 YYEEEE, per germline. This CDR3 spans 15 amino acids. The CDR3 sequence is CASKNLAGGFNEQFF. The CDR3 bases are TGTGCCAGCAAGAATCTAGCGGGGGGTTTCAATGAGCAGTTCTTC.

This chain connects TRBV28 to TRBJ2-1; D unresolved. The CDR3 length is 14 residues. CDR1 is MDHEN, CDR2 SYDVKM, per germline. The V gene lost 1 base and the J gene lost 5 bases, with 9 bases spanning the gap. CDR3 sequence: CASSLLSSNNEQFF. In DNA form, the CDR3 reads TGTGCCAGCAGTTTATTATCAAGTAACAATGAGCAGTTCTTC. Filled out from reference TRBV28 and TRBJ2-1, the complete variable domain reads DVKVTQSSRYLVKRTGEKVFLECVQDMDHENMFWYRQDPGLGLRLIYFSYDVKMKEKGDIPEGYSVSREKKERFSLILESASTNQTSMYLCASSLLSSNNEQFFGPGTRLTVL.

The genes are TRBV27 and TRBJ1-6; D unclear. Trimming left V 5 bases short and J 7 bases short, with 15 bases between. Germline V CDR1 and CDR2: MNHEY, SMNVEV (reference sequence). The CDR3 is made up of 15 amino acids. CDR3 loop: CASSEIGSSNSPLHF. In DNA, the CDR3 is TGTGCCAGCAGTGAAATTGGCAGCTCAAATTCACCCCTCCACTTT.

V gene TRBV2 combines with J gene TRBJ1-2; D might be TRBD1 (5 bases). The CDR3 is made up of 13 amino acids. V lost 3 bases and J 8 bases, leaving 13 bases between the germline ends. CDR1 is SNHLY and CDR2 is FYNNEI in the germline V gene. The CDR3 reads CASSEPGARGYTF. The DNA of the CDR3 is TGTGCCAGCAGTGAGCCCGGGGCACGGGGCTACACCTTC.

This chain connects TRBV19 to TRBJ2-1; D not resolved. The V end was cut by 3 bases, the J end by 8 bases, with 14 bases between. CDR3 length: 14 amino acids. Germline CDR1 LNHDA, CDR2 SQIVND (reference sequence). CDR3: CASSMSPLGDEQFF. In nucleotides, the CDR3 is TGTGCCAGTAGTATGTCTCCCCTAGGAGATGAGCAGTTCTTC.

This chain connects TRBV4-1 to TRBJ2-5; D may correspond to TRBD1 or TRBD2 (5 bases each). V lost 3 bases and J lost 4, with 21 bases in between. From germline, CDR1 is MGHRA and CDR2 YSYEKL. The CDR3 spans 17 residues. CDR3 in DNA: TGCGCCAGCAGCCAGCAGGGAGTGGGGTCAATAGGAGAGACCCAGTACTTC. This encodes CASSQQGVGSIGETQYF.

As for this clone: The germline gene is not matched at one end of the junction; a read error may be the cause. The V call is TRBV7-7, the J call TRBJ2-7, with D unclear. This CDR3 spans 14 amino acids. Germline-derived CDR1 and CDR2 are SSHAT and FNYEAQ (reference sequence). CDR3 in amino acids: CASSLALGSSEQYF. The CDR3 coding sequence is TGTGCTAGCAGCTTAGCCCTCGGGTCGAGCGAGCAGTACTTC.

Remarks on this clone: The junction departs from germline at one end; a sequencing error may be responsible. This chain links TRBV7-7 with TRBJ2-5, with D possibly being TRBD1 or TRBD2 (5 bases each). The CDR3 loop spans 15 amino acids. Per the germline V gene, CDR1 is SSHAT and CDR2 is FNYEAQ (reference sequence). The CDR3: CASSLETGGRETQYF. The DNA for the CDR3 is TGTGCTAGCAGCTTAGAGACTGGGGGTCGAGAGACCCAGTACTTC.

This chain joins TRBV5-6 and TRBJ2-5; no definite D call. This CDR3 spans 12 amino acids. The germline V and J ends were trimmed by 3 bases and 5 bases, with 8 bases remaining between them. Germline V gives CDR1 SGHDT, CDR2 YYEEEE. In DNA, the CDR3 is TGTGCCAGCAGCTCCCGTTTGGAGACCCAGTACTTC. It specifies CASSSRLETQYF.